A selection of T cell receptor beta chains follows, all from one sample in a study of T cells expressing NK-cell markers. Using the 5' RACE reads, TCRdb records one entry per CDR3 protein without DNA. The table counts about 460,000 distinct CDR3 sequences; 1.4% lies in the top ten. Sequenced: blood T cells: a sorted CD56 or NKG2C T cell subset, CD4+ or CD8+ T cells, or bulk PBMC T cells (not recorded which). These receptors came from a woman between 50 and 59 years old in good health. Both conserved end residues are part of each CDR3. Each record gives: CDR3 length, J gene, V gene, CDR3 protein.

>14|TRBJ2-1|TRBV9
CASSERASYNEQFF
>12|TRBJ2-1|TRBV14
CASSLQLHEQFF
>16|TRBJ2-7|TRBV7-2
CASSHHGLRGLYEQYF
>15|TRBJ2-1|TRBV4-1
CASKAAYGLGNEQFF
>15|TRBJ2-6|TRBV21-1
CASSKGISGANVLTF
>19|TRBJ2-4|TRBV6-4
CASSDRETEGGLAKNIQYF
>15|TRBJ2-5|TRBV12-3/TRBV12-4
CASTLAGVSWETQYF
>15|TRBJ2-2|TRBV7-2
CASSSLALGTGELFF
>14|TRBJ2-7|TRBV27
CASKTSGSSYEQYF
>16|TRBJ1-5|TRBV4-1
CASSQQGQGYNQPQHF
>19|TRBJ2-2|TRBV3-1
CASSAGLAGFGSNTGELFF
>18|TRBJ2-1|TRBV11-2
CASSLEFPGGGSLGEQFF
>14|TRBJ2-4|TRBV5-1
CASRHPGQQNIQYF
>12|TRBJ2-3|TRBV20-1
CSTSDRTDTQYF
>13|TRBJ2-5|TRBV12-5
CASGFTSRETQYF
>12|TRBJ2-3|TRBV27
CASSWTGAYEYF
>13|TRBJ2-2|TRBV15
CATSQISTGELFF
>17|TRBJ2-5|TRBV7-9
CASSLETSGRAGETQYF
>14|TRBJ1-4|TRBV12-3/TRBV12-4
CASRLTGGTEKLFF
>16|TRBJ2-1|TRBV19
CASRSLSGRASNEQFF
>15|TRBJ1-1|TRBV5-1
CASSLEDREAVEAFF
>13|TRBJ1-1|TRBV20-1
CSAATGGNTEAFF
>14|TRBJ2-5|TRBV29-1
CSVVSSRQGETQYF
>15|TRBJ2-1|TRBV6-1
CASRATLLGDDEQFF
>17|TRBJ1-2|TRBV27
CASSLVPLDSSNYGYTF
>14|TRBJ2-3|TRBV18
CASEDRSRQDTQYF
>14|TRBJ1-1|TRBV29-1
CSVGGGGMNTEAFF
>15|TRBJ2-2|TRBV20-1
CSARTAGANTGELFF
>16|TRBJ2-1|TRBV5-1
CASSPNGQSAYNEQFF
>15|TRBJ1-2|TRBV4-1
CASRLRGRANYGYTF
>15|TRBJ2-3|TRBV7-2
CASSPYAGSTDTQYF
>14|TRBJ1-4|TRBV7-6
CASSLQIRNEKLFF